Following are 27 T cell receptor beta chains from one sample sequenced in a study of early T cells in non-severe SARS-CoV-2 infection. TCRdb recomputed calls from the 5' RACE reads with MiXCR, one row per CDR3 protein. The data show approximately 31,000 distinct CDR3 sequences, with over 6.5% seen just once and around 2.5% held by the top ten. The source material was whole blood. These receptors were taken from an adult who was a healthcare worker with PCR-confirmed SARS-CoV-2 infection or an uninfected control (not recorded which).

This clonotype was observed many times. V and J are TRBV7-9 and TRBJ2-5; D remains ambiguous. CDR3 length: 15 amino acids. Germline CDR1 is SEHNR and CDR2 is FQNEAQ (reference sequence). Trimming stripped 0 bases from V and 5 bases from J, with 13 bases between. For the CDR3, the DNA is TGTGCCAGCAGCTTAGCGGAAATCAGTAAGGAGACCCAGTACTTC. Its translation: CASSLAEISKETQYF.

This clonotype was recorded at least ten times. CDR3 in DNA: TGTGCCAGCAGCCTCCCTGGGTCCTACGAGCAGTACTTC. Amino acids: CASSLPGSYEQYF. The chain links TRBV28 to TRBJ2-7; no definite D call. Trimming left V 6 bases short and J 1 base short, with 10 bases between. This CDR3 has 13 residues. Germline assignment: CDR1 MDHEN and CDR2 SYDVKM.

This clonotype was counted ten times or more. V usage is TRBV21-1 and J usage is TRBJ2-5; TRBD1 reflects the table's D call only, with no check against the DNA. TRBV21-1 is given as a pseudogene. The CDR3 contains 12 residues. CDR3 nucleotide sequence: TGTGCCAGCAGCAAGACCTGTGTGGCCCAGTACTTC. Protein product: CASSKTCVAQYF.

This clonotype has a count of ten or more. The chain combines TRBV29-1 with TRBJ2-1; 8 nucleotides line up with TRBD2. The CDR3 has 13 residues. Trimming cost V 5 bases and J 9 bases; bases outside gene matches: 9. CDR1 and CDR2 (germline): SQVTM, ANQGSEA. The CDR3, as DNA: TGCAGCGTTCGGCTCGGGAGGGGAGGTGAGCAGTTCTTC. Translation: CSVRLGRGGEQFF.

This clonotype was picked up many times. The chain is built from TRBV15 and TRBJ1-2; perhaps TRBD1 as D (6 bases). Trimming removed 0 bases at V and 4 bases at J, with 9 bases between. The CDR3 loop spans 14 amino acids. CDR1 is LNHNV and CDR2 is YYDKDF in the germline V gene (reference sequence). CDR3 in DNA: TGTGCCACCAGCAGAGATAGGGACATCTATGGCTACACCTTC. Translated, it gives CATSRDRDIYGYTF.

There are many counts of this clonotype. The J gene is TRBJ1-1, the V gene TRBV12-3 or TRBV12-4; D unclear. The CDR3 extends over 15 amino acids. The V end was cut by 5 bases, the J end by 4 bases, with 17 bases between. CDR3 sequence: CASSPGSLVGTEAFF. CDR3 in DNA: TGTGCCAGCAGTCCCGGGTCGCTGGTCGGCACTGAAGCTTTCTTT.

This sequence joins TRBV11-1 and TRBJ2-7; D is uncertain. The CDR3 spans 15 residues. V gave up 5 bases and J gave up 0 bases, with 14 bases separating them. The germline gives CDR1 SGHAT, CDR2 FQDESV (reference sequence). The DNA for the CDR3 is TGTGCCAGCAGCGCCATTTGGGGTAGCTCCTACGAGCAGTACTTC. It is translated as CASSAIWGSSYEQYF.

Sample share makes this clonotype medium-sized. The chain is built from TRBV4-3 and TRBJ2-3, with TRBD1 as a possible D gene (6 bases). The CDR3 consists of 15 residues. Trimming shortened V by 1 base and J by 0 bases, and 8 bases separated the two germline ends. The V gene's germline CDR1 is LGHNA and CDR2 YSLEER. The CDR3 spells CASSQGDTSTDTQYF. Here the CDR3 DNA reads TGCGCCAGCAGCCAAGGGGACACCAGCACAGATACGCAGTATTTT.

This clonotype was counted many times. The chain couples TRBV3-1 to TRBJ2-2, with D possibly TRBD2 on 5 matching bases. V lost 1 base and J lost 0, with 6 bases in between. The germline CDR1 and CDR2 sequences are LGHDT and YNNKEL (reference sequence). There are 15 residues in the CDR3. CDR3 in DNA: TGTGCCAGCAGCCAAGTACTAGCGAACACCGGGGAGCTGTTTTTT. Its translation is CASSQVLANTGELFF.

This clonotype was observed many times. This chain links TRBV10-2 with TRBJ1-5, with no clear D. Germline values: CDR1 WSHSY, CDR2 SAAADI. This CDR3 has 14 residues. The V end lost 4 bases, the J end lost 8 bases, and 15 bases lay between the germline ends. The CDR3 coding sequence is TGCGCCAGCAGTGGGAATCAGTGGGATAAGCCCCAGCATTTT. Translating it yields CASSGNQWDKPQHF.

A note on this clonotype: This clone may be a read error of a much larger clone one base away. The chain joins TRBV12-3 or TRBV12-4 to TRBJ2-7; TRBD2 agrees at 7 bases. The length of the CDR3 is 14 residues. V shed 1 base and J 0 bases; nucleotides not matched to a gene: 0. The CDR3 DNA sequence: TGTGCCAGCAGTTTAGGCGGGAGCTCCTACGAGCAGTACTTC. Its protein product is CASSLGGSSYEQYF.

This clonotype was seen repeatedly, ten times or more. The chain has TRBV4-2 and TRBJ1-1; D remains unclear. CDR3 length: 15 residues. CDR1 is LGHNA and CDR2 is YNFKEQ in the germline V gene. Between the trimmed V and J ends, which lost 0 bases and 0 bases, there was a span of 8 bases. The CDR3 sequence is CASSQDGPMNTEAFF. CDR3 in DNA: TGTGCCAGCAGCCAAGATGGTCCCATGAACACTGAAGCTTTCTTT.

This clonotype was recorded at least ten times. This chain joins TRBV4-2 and TRBJ2-1; D call uncertain. The CDR3 consists of 16 residues. From germline, CDR1 is LGHNA and CDR2 YNFKEQ. The V gene lost 2 bases and the J gene lost 0 bases, with 11 bases spanning the gap. The CDR3 coding sequence is TGTGCCAGCAGCCAAATCTCTCGCGTCTCCTACAATGAGCAGTTCTTC. It is translated as CASSQISRVSYNEQFF.

This clonotype appeared many times. The chain links TRBV5-1 to TRBJ1-5; D is unresolved. Germline loops: CDR1 SGHRS, CDR2 YFSETQ. The CDR3 sequence is 13 residues long. The V end was cut by 8 bases, the J end by 3 bases, with 12 bases between. This chain's CDR3 is CASSQDTNQPQHF. CDR3 nucleotides: TGCGCCAGTTCCCAGGATACCAATCAGCCCCAGCATTTT.

This clonotype was counted many times. The chain couples TRBV7-2 to TRBJ1-1; D is possibly TRBD1 (5 bases). Germline V gene sequence: CDR1 SGHTA, CDR2 FQGNSA. This CDR3 spans 12 amino acids. Trimming shortened V by 5 bases and J by 3 bases, and 7 bases separated the two germline ends. CDR3 bases: TGTGCCAGCAGCCGGGGGGACACTGAAGCTTTCTTT. This codes for CASSRGDTEAFF.

This clonotype came up many times. This chain uses TRBV12-3 or TRBV12-4 with TRBJ2-7, with TRBD2 identical over 7 bases. The trim removed 6 bases at V and 2 bases at J, leaving 10 bases unmatched. The CDR3 spans 15 residues. The CDR3 sequence: CASSPGLDPPYEQYF. DNA for the CDR3: TGTGCCAGCAGCCCCGGACTAGACCCCCCCTACGAGCAGTACTTC.

This clonotype was detected many times. V usage is TRBV5-1 and J usage is TRBJ2-6; D is undetermined. The V gene lost 6 bases and the J gene lost 0 bases, with 10 bases spanning the gap. The length of the CDR3 is 15 residues. Per the germline V gene, CDR1 is SGHRS and CDR2 is YFSETQ. The CDR3 loop reads CASTLSLSGANVLTF. The CDR3 DNA reads as TGCGCCAGCACTTTAAGCCTCTCTGGGGCCAACGTCCTGACTTTC. The whole variable domain, remainder taken from reference TRBV5-1 and TRBJ2-6, is KAGVTQTPRYLIKTRGQQVTLSCSPISGHRSVSWYQQTPGQGLQFLFEYFSETQRNKGNFPGRFSGRQFSNSRSEMNVSTLELGDSALYLCASTLSLSGANVLTFGAGSRLTVL.

The rearrangement joins TRBV29-1 to TRBJ2-5, with D perhaps matching TRBD1 (6 bases). Trimming took off 0 bases at V and 4 bases at J, with 15 bases between the two ends. The CDR3 has 15 residues. The V gene's germline CDR1 is SQVTM and CDR2 ANQGSEA. CDR3 region: CSVEDPRQGRETQYF. In nucleotides, the CDR3 is TGCAGCGTTGAAGATCCCCGGCAGGGGAGAGAGACCCAGTACTTC.

This clonotype was seen a handful of times. The V call is TRBV2, the J call TRBJ1-2; D is uncertain. This CDR3 has 10 residues. Trimming left V 6 bases short and J 6 bases short, with 5 bases between. Germline V CDR1 and CDR2: SNHLY, FYNNEI. The CDR3 loop is CASRLDGYTF. CDR3 DNA sequence: TGTGCCAGCAGACTGGATGGCTACACCTTC. Complete variable domain (other parts from reference TRBV2 and TRBJ1-2): EPEVTQTPSHQVTQMGQEVILRCVPISNHLYFYWYRQILGQKVEFLVSFYNNEISEKSEIFDDQFSVERPDGSNFTLKIRSTKLEDSAMYFCASRLDGYTFGSGTRLTVV.

This clonotype was observed many times. The genes are TRBV4-1 and TRBJ2-7, with D tentatively TRBD2 (5 bases). The CDR3 runs to 13 residues. V lost 1 base, J lost 6 bases, and 10 bases lay in between. Per germline, CDR1 MGHRA and CDR2 YSYEKL. CDR3 nucleotide sequence: TGCGCCAGCAGCCAAGGAGCGGTCTTCGAGCAGTACTTC. It is translated as CASSQGAVFEQYF.

At least ten counts were recorded for this clonotype. The rearrangement links TRBV28 to TRBJ2-7; D possibly corresponds to TRBD1 (5 bases). The CDR3 covers 16 residues. CDR1 and CDR2 (germline): MDHEN, SYDVKM. V lost 2 bases and J lost 0, with 14 bases in between. The CDR3 sequence: CASSLNQGSSSYEQYF. DNA for the CDR3: TGTGCCAGCAGTTTAAATCAGGGCTCATCCTCCTACGAGCAGTACTTC.

This clonotype occurred many times. The genes are TRBV28 and TRBJ1-5, with 8 bases matching TRBD1. CDR1 is MDHEN, CDR2 SYDVKM, per germline. The CDR3 totals 16 residues. The J segment lost 7 bases and the V segment lost 2 bases, leaving 10 bases of the junction unmatched. The CDR3 reads CASSLGPDRERQPQHF. Written as DNA, the CDR3 is TGTGCCAGCAGTTTAGGGCCGGACAGGGAACGCCAGCCCCAGCATTTT. The complete variable domain, with remaining parts taken from reference TRBV28 and TRBJ1-5, reads DVKVTQSSRYLVKRTGEKVFLECVQDMDHENMFWYRQDPGLGLRLIYFSYDVKMKEKGDIPEGYSVSREKKERFSLILESASTNQTSMYLCASSLGPDRERQPQHFGDGTRLSIL.

This clonotype occurred many times. For the CDR3, the DNA is TGTGCCAGTAGTACGTGGACAGGGGGCACTGAAGCTTTCTTT. Encoded protein: CASSTWTGGTEAFF. V usage is TRBV19 and J usage is TRBJ1-1; 10 bases are shared with TRBD1. Germline trimming cut 4 bases from V and 4 bases from J; bases unmatched to any gene: 3. CDR3 size: 14 residues. Germline lookup yields CDR1 LNHDA and CDR2 SQIVND (reference sequence).

In this sample, this clonotype turned up many times. The chain carries TRBV7-8 and TRBJ2-2, with TRBD2 identical over 8 bases. The CDR3 length is 17 residues. Germline CDR1 reads SGHVS; CDR2 reads FQNEAQ. J was trimmed by 0 bases and V by 2 bases; bases with no gene match: 5. The CDR3 nucleotides are TGTGCCAGCAGCTTACACCCTAGCGGGCCGAACACCGGGGAGCTGTTTTTT. Its protein product is CASSLHPSGPNTGELFF.

This clonotype was seen many times. The CDR3 nucleotides read TGCAGTGCACCACGGGGGGGAGGAACTGAAGCTTTCTTT. Protein product: CSAPRGGGTEAFF. The chain couples TRBV20-1 to TRBJ1-1, with a tentative D call TRBD1 (5 bases). V was shortened by 6 bases and J by 5 bases, with 16 bases between the two germline ends. There are 13 residues in the CDR3. Germline-derived CDR1 and CDR2 are DFQATT and SNEGSKA (reference sequence).

This clonotype was counted ten times or more. The chain links TRBV20-1 to TRBJ1-1; D uncertain. The CDR3 spans 15 residues. Germline V gene sequence: CDR1 DFQATT, CDR2 SNEGSKA (reference sequence). V lost 1 base to trimming and J lost 5 bases, with 17 bases between them. CDR3 sequence (DNA): TGCAGTGCTAGAGTTACCGGCGTGCGAGGGACTGAAGCTTTCTTT. The encoded protein is CSARVTGVRGTEAFF.

This clonotype was seen many times. The chain has TRBV11-2 and TRBJ2-5; 7 bases match TRBD2. The trim removed 5 bases at V and 4 bases at J, leaving 13 bases unmatched. Germline CDR1 and CDR2: SGHAT and FQNNGV. This CDR3 is built from 16 residues. CDR3 DNA sequence: TGTGCCAGCAGCCCGGGTGTGTCTAGCGGACGAGAGACCCAGTACTTC. It yields the protein CASSPGVSSGRETQYF.